This entry is about one T cell receptor beta chain. The data stem from a study of blood T cell repertoires in COVID-19. Clones were read by immunoSEQ multiplex PCR, and TCRdb kept only the in-frame ones, dropping some. The sample lists some 150,000 clones; under 90% were seen once. This TCR derives from a woman aged 55-69 years with active or convalescent COVID-19. The material sequenced was peripheral blood.

CDR3 sequence reads: CASSIGTGVSQLFF. CDR3 nucleotides: TGTGCCAGCAGTATCGGGACAGGTGTGTCCCAACTGTTTTTT. The gene calls are TRBV5-4 and TRBJ1-4, with 8 positions matching TRBD1. Germline CDR1 and CDR2: SGHNT and YYREEE (reference sequence). CDR3 length: 14 residues. Trimming removed 5 bases from V and 12 bases from J; junction bases left unmatched: 12.